This TCR beta chain was sequenced in a study of radiotherapy plus CTLA-4 blockade in lung cancer. The CDR3 consists of 13 residues. The trim removed 7 bases at V and 11 bases at J, leaving 12 bases unmatched. From germline, CDR1 is SNHLY and CDR2 FYNNEI. This clone was counted only a few times. Its antigen is unknown. The data were produced by immunoSEQ multiplex PCR, yet TCRdb's version contains in-frame clones alone and is incomplete. The sample carries 35,000 to 40,000 clones, roughly 85% recorded once. Study-level points and caveats: After radiotherapy and ipilimumab, tumor-derived clones expanded in peripheral blood.

This specimen consisted of peripheral blood, obtained from a patient treated with radiotherapy plus ipilimumab. The chain joins TRBV2 to TRBJ1-1; 8 positions match TRBD1. This TCR came from a human donor with non-small cell lung cancer whose response to radiotherapy plus ipilimumab could not be evaluated. The CDR3 sequence is CASKESPGGLAFF. Written as DNA, the CDR3 is TGTGCCAGCAAAGAGAGCCCAGGGGGCTTGGCTTTCTTT.